The 7 T cell receptor beta chains below all came from one sample that was sequenced in a study of blood T cell repertoires in COVID-19. The data were produced by immunoSEQ multiplex PCR, yet TCRdb's version contains in-frame clones alone and is incomplete. Here the sample spans some 150,000 clones, more than 75% being singletons. The specimen was peripheral blood. The receptors stem from a man aged 50 to 60 who had recovered from COVID-19.

CDR3: CASSQDRVRASNQPQHF. CDR3 DNA sequence: TGCGCCAGCAGCCAAGATCGGGTCAGGGCTAGCAATCAGCCCCAGCATTTT. The chain couples TRBV4-3 to TRBJ1-5; a weak D match, TRBD1 (5 bases). V was cut by 0 bases and J by 0 bases, with 12 bases left in between. Germline lookup yields CDR1 LGHNA and CDR2 YSLEER. This CDR3 has 17 residues.

The chain uses TRBV4-2 and TRBJ2-2; no clear D gene. The V end was cut by 2 bases, the J end by 8 bases, with 3 bases between. Germline-derived CDR1 and CDR2 are LGHNA and YNFKEQ. CDR3 size: 11 residues. The DNA of the CDR3 is TGTGCCAGCAGCCAAACTGGGGAGCTGTTTTTT. Its protein product is CASSQTGELFF.

V usage is TRBV5-6 and J usage is TRBJ1-5; D gene uncertain. V was clipped by 2 bases and J by 6 bases, with 9 bases between them. The CDR3 has 13 amino acids. Germline CDR1 SGHDT, CDR2 YYEEEE. The CDR3 is CASSFALGQPQHF. CDR3 sequence (DNA): TGTGCCAGCAGCTTCGCACTAGGTCAGCCCCAGCATTTT.

The rearrangement uses TRBV11-2 and TRBJ2-3, with TRBD2 matching over 8 bases. Trimming at V came to 8 bases and at J to 3 bases, leaving 4 bases not matched to a gene. This CDR3 spans 13 amino acids. Germline loops: CDR1 SGHAT, CDR2 FQNNGV. The CDR3 nucleotides read TGTGCCAGCGAGGGCGGGGGGACAGATACGCAGTATTTT. It is translated as CASEGGGTDTQYF.

The V gene is TRBV19, the J gene TRBJ2-2; the match to TRBD1 covers 8 bases. This CDR3 contains 17 residues. Germline lookup yields CDR1 LNHDA and CDR2 SQIVND (reference sequence). V shed 5 bases, J shed 6 bases, and the junction held 14 bases outside the gene matches. In DNA form, the CDR3 reads TGTGCCAGTAGTCGGTTCGACAGGGGTACAATAGCCGGGGAGCTGTTTTTT. It yields the protein CASSRFDRGTIAGELFF.

The rearrangement uses TRBV19 and TRBJ1-4, with 7 positions matching TRBD1. The length of the CDR3 is 15 residues. The junction had 5 bases not matched to a gene; V was cut back by 7 bases and J by 0 bases. CDR1 LNHDA and CDR2 SQIVND come from the germline V gene (reference sequence). As DNA, the CDR3 is TGTGCCAGTAATAACAGGGGATCAACTAATGAAAAACTGTTTTTT. Its translation: CASNNRGSTNEKLFF.

This clone was counted a single time. The chain employs TRBV6-5 and TRBJ1-2, with TRBD1 matching over 10 bases. Trimming took 6 bases from V and 8 from J; bases not matched to a gene: 9. The CDR3 is made up of 14 amino acids. Germline-derived CDR1 and CDR2 are MNHEY and SVGAGI. The CDR3 sequence is CASRTGQGTKGYTF. The CDR3, as DNA: TGTGCCAGCAGAACGGGACAGGGGACTAAGGGCTACACCTTC.